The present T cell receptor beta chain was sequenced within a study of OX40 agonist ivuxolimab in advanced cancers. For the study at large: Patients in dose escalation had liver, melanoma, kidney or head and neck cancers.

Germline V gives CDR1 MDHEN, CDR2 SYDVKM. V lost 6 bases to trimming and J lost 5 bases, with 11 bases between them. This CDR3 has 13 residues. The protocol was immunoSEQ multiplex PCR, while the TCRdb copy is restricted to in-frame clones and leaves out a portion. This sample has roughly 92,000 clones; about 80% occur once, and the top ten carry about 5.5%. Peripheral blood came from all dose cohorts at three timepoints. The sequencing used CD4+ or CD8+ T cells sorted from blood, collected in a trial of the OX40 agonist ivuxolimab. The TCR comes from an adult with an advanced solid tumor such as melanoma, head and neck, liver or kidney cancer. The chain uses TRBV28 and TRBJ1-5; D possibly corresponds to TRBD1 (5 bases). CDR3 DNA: TGTGCCAGCAGCCCCCCGGGGGATCAGCCCCAGCATTTT. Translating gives CASSPPGDQPQHF.